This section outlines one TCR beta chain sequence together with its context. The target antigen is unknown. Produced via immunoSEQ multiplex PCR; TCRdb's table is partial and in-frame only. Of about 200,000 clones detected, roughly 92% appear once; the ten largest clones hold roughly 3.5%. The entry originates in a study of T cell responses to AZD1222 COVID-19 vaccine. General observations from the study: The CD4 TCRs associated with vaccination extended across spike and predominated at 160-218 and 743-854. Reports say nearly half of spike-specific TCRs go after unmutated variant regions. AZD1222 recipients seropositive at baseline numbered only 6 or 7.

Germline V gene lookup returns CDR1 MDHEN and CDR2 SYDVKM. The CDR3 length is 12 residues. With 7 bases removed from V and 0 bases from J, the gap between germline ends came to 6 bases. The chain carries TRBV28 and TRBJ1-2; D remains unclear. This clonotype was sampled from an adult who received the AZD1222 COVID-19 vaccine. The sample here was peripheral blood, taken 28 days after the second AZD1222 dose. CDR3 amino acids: CASISANYGYTF. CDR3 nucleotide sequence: TGTGCCAGCATATCGGCTAACTATGGCTACACCTTC.